This T cell receptor (beta chain) was observed in a study of identifying expanded T cells in peripheral blood. Of note for this clone: Its antigen is not known.

Regarding the study as a whole: Over two and four weeks, about 15 and 18 clones changed, versus approximately 1.2 between replicates. Variance in clone template counts between approximately two-week samples significantly increased with total template count across all healthy donors.

Profiled with immunoSEQ multiplex PCR; TCRdb holds only in-frame clones, not every one. The table includes under 130,000 clones, roughly 91% detected once. CDR1 MNHNY and CDR2 SVGAGI come from the germline V gene (reference sequence). The CDR3 has 12 amino acids. With 6 bases removed from V and 9 bases from J, the gap between germline ends came to 9 bases. No infections or other immune events were documented during collection. The source material was blood. This receptor was identified in a person aged 18 to 69 in good health. V and J are TRBV6-6 and TRBJ1-6; D call uncertain. CDR3 sequence reads: CASSFQVSPLHF. The CDR3 DNA is TGTGCCAGCAGCTTCCAGGTTTCACCCCTCCACTTT.